Presented here are 28 T cell receptor beta chains from one specimen sequenced in a study of cytomegalovirus exposure and HLA in healthy donors. The PCR was carried out with 60 Vbeta primers and 13 Jbeta primers. Some clones are missing from TCRdb's copy, which holds only in-frame ones; the method was immunoSEQ multiplex PCR. The table shows just over 150,000 clones, with roughly 80% occurring only once. Input material: PBMCs. These receptors originate from a female donor in good health and CMV-seronegative.

This clone was recorded a few times. The chain joins TRBV6-5 to TRBJ1-3; TRBD1 might be the D (5 bases). The germline V gene has CDR1 MNHEY and CDR2 SVGAGI. The CDR3 runs to 12 residues. V was trimmed by 8 bases and J by 2 bases, leaving 7 bases between them. The CDR3 region has the DNA TGTGCCAGCGGCAGGGCTGGAAACACCATATATTTT. This sequence encodes CASGRAGNTIYF.

CDR3 in DNA: TGTGCCAGCAGCGGAGACAGAAACTATGGCTACACCTTC. Its translation: CASSGDRNYGYTF. J is TRBJ1-2 and V is TRBV11-2; the D gene is possibly TRBD1 (5 bases). CDR1 and CDR2 from the germline V gene are SGHAT and FQNNGV. The CDR3 totals 13 residues. V dropped 5 bases and J dropped 2 bases, with 9 bases sitting between them.

The chain carries TRBV5-1 and TRBJ1-2; 8 positions match TRBD1. CDR3 length: 16 residues. Losses at the gene ends were 0 bases for V and 1 base for J; bases not matched to a gene: 5. The germline V gene has CDR1 SGHRS and CDR2 YFSETQ. The CDR3 loop is CASSLVGQGINYGYTF. The CDR3 nucleotides are TGCGCCAGCAGCTTGGTCGGACAGGGCATTAACTATGGCTACACCTTC.

This clone has just one count. This chain links TRBV18 with TRBJ1-1; possible D gene TRBD1, 6 bases. The length of the CDR3 is 14 residues. Germline V gives CDR1 KGHSH, CDR2 LQKENI. With 5 bases removed from V and 0 bases from J, the gap between germline ends came to 10 bases. CDR3 protein: CASSSDRVNTEAFF. The CDR3 DNA sequence: TGTGCCAGCTCATCGGACAGAGTGAACACTGAAGCTTTCTTT. Supplemented by reference TRBV18 and TRBJ1-1, the full variable domain reads NAGVMQNPRHLVRRRGQEARLRCSPMKGHSHVYWYRQLPEEGLKFMVYLQKENIIDESGMPKERFSAEFPKEGPSILRIQQVVRGDSAAYFCASSSDRVNTEAFFGQGTRLTVV.

This chain connects TRBV15 to TRBJ2-7; TRBD2 agrees at 11 bases. CDR1 and CDR2 (germline): LNHNV, YYDKDF (reference sequence). V lost 0 bases, J lost 2 bases, and 12 bases stayed unmatched. The CDR3 spans 19 residues. The CDR3 nucleotides are TGTGCCACCAGCAGAGATCTCACTAGCGGGAGTTTTAAGCCCTACGAGCAGTACTTC. Amino acid sequence: CATSRDLTSGSFKPYEQYF.

This clone was counted only a few times. This sequence joins TRBV28 and TRBJ1-1; D might be TRBD1 (6 bases). This CDR3 spans 13 amino acids. The germline gives CDR1 MDHEN, CDR2 SYDVKM. V was cut by 5 bases and J by 7 bases, with 14 bases left in between. DNA for the CDR3: TGTGCCAGCAGTACCGGGACAAGACGTGAAGCTTTCTTT. Translation gives CASSTGTRREAFF.

J is TRBJ1-2 and V is TRBV5-6; 9 bases agree with TRBD1. The V segment lost 0 bases and the J segment 5 bases; nucleotides outside the gene matches: 8. Germline CDR1 is SGHDT and CDR2 is YYEEEE. The CDR3 totals 16 residues. CDR3 DNA: TGTGCCAGCAGCTTGGTCTCGGGACAGGGAGGTTATGGCTACACCTTC. This codes for CASSLVSGQGGYGYTF.

This sequence joins TRBV30 and TRBJ2-5, with 7 bases fitting TRBD1. The J call is uncertain, as TRBJ2-7 better fits the DNA end. CDR1 and CDR2 (germline): GTSNPN, SVGIG (reference sequence). This CDR3 region has 14 residues. The CDR3 nucleotides read TGTGCCTGGAGTGCTGACAGGGTCTTCTACGAGCAGTACTTC. It codes for CAWSADRVFYEQYF.

This clone was seen only a few times. The chain joins TRBV6-5 to TRBJ2-4; 7 nucleotides line up with TRBD1. There are 14 residues in the CDR3. In germline, CDR1 is MNHEY, CDR2 SVGAGI. The V segment lost 2 bases and the J segment 5 bases; nucleotides outside the gene matches: 3. CDR3 DNA sequence: TGTGCCAGCAGTTACGACAGGGCTCAAAACATTCAGTACTTC. Its translation is CASSYDRAQNIQYF.

The V gene is TRBV5-1, the J gene TRBJ2-5; perhaps TRBD1 as D (5 bases). The CDR3 totals 17 residues. CDR1 is SGHRS, CDR2 YFSETQ, per germline. V lost 0 bases and J 1 base, leaving 16 bases between the germline ends. The CDR3 nucleotides read TGCGCCAGCAGCTTGGGCTCAGGGATACCCCCCCAAGAGACCCAGTACTTC. Protein sequence: CASSLGSGIPPQETQYF.

This clone was recorded only once. The CDR3 DNA reads as TGTGCCAGCAGCTCAGGGACAGGGGCCTCTGAGCAGTACTTC. The encoded protein is CASSSGTGASEQYF. The chain has TRBV7-9 and TRBJ2-7; TRBD1 matches 10 bases. J gave up 7 bases and V 4 bases, and 7 bases lay outside the gene matches. Germline CDR1 SEHNR, CDR2 FQNEAQ (reference sequence). The CDR3 sequence is 14 residues long.

This sequence joins TRBV4-2 and TRBJ1-5, with 8 bases matching TRBD1. V lost 2 bases and J lost 4; bases outside the gene matches: 4. Germline CDR1 is LGHNA and CDR2 is YNFKEQ. This CDR3 comprises 15 residues. The DNA for the CDR3 is TGTGCCAGCAGCCAAATCCAGGGGGCAAATCAGCCCCAGCATTTT. This gives the protein CASSQIQGANQPQHF.

This chain uses TRBV7-2 with TRBJ2-7, with D possibly being TRBD1 (7 bases). Trimming shortened V by 1 base and J by 1 base, and 17 bases separated the two germline ends. This CDR3 is 17 amino acids long. The germline V gene has CDR1 SGHTA and CDR2 FQGNSA. The CDR3 protein is CASSLGRGDSGSYEQYF. The CDR3 coding sequence is TGTGCCAGCAGCTTAGGGAGGGGGGACAGTGGTTCCTACGAGCAGTACTTC.

The chain carries TRBV5-4 and TRBJ2-1; D ambiguous. V was pared by 0 bases and J by 1 base, with 8 bases between. In germline, CDR1 is SGHNT, CDR2 YYREEE (reference sequence). The CDR3 has 15 amino acids. For the CDR3, the DNA is TGTGCCAGCAGCTTGGCCGAGAAATCCTACAATGAGCAGTTCTTC. Translated, it gives CASSLAEKSYNEQFF.

In regard to this clone: The sample contains more than one DNA sequence encoding this CDR3. The V and J genes are TRBV9 and TRBJ1-6; 7 nucleotides match TRBD1. CDR1 is SGDLS and CDR2 is YYNGEE in the germline V gene. With V trimmed by 2 bases and J by 10 bases, 9 bases remained unmatched. This CDR3 is 15 amino acids long. In nucleotides, the CDR3 is TGTGCCAGCAGCGTCCGGGACAGTAGAGACTCACCCCTCCACTTT. It translates to CASSVRDSRDSPLHF.

The V and J genes are TRBV5-5 and TRBJ1-1, with D perhaps matching TRBD1 (5 bases). CDR3 length: 15 amino acids. Trimming shortened V by 0 bases and J by 1 base, and 10 bases separated the two germline ends. CDR1 and CDR2 from the germline V gene are SGHKS and YYEKEE (reference sequence). In nucleotides, the CDR3 is TGTGCCAGCAGCTTGGGGGCAAGGGGGAACACTGAAGCTTTCTTT. Encoded protein: CASSLGARGNTEAFF.

This rearrangement joins TRBV29-1 to TRBJ2-3; D is ambiguous. The CDR3 has 13 amino acids. Per the germline V gene, CDR1 is SQVTM and CDR2 is ANQGSEA. V was shortened by 6 bases and J by 4 bases, with 14 bases between the two germline ends. The CDR3 nucleotides read TGCAGCGTCGACCCCCAGACACCAGATACGCAGTATTTT. Translating it yields CSVDPQTPDTQYF.

This sequence joins TRBV5-1 and TRBJ2-5; 8 bases match TRBD1. The CDR3 sequence is 13 residues long. After removal of 6 bases from V and 3 bases from J, the junction contained 4 bases not matched to a gene. Germline V gene lookup returns CDR1 SGHRS and CDR2 YFSETQ. The CDR3 DNA reads TGCGCCAGCATGTTGACAGGGGAAGAGACCCAGTACTTC. This encodes CASMLTGEETQYF.

This clone was counted between two and nine times. The chain uses TRBV7-3 and TRBJ2-1, with a weak D call TRBD2 (6 bases). CDR3 length: 16 amino acids. Germline V CDR1 and CDR2: SGHTA, FQGTGA. Trimming stripped 2 bases from V and 7 bases from J, with 18 bases between. CDR3 protein: CASSLVGGTLLNEQFF. DNA of the CDR3: TGTGCCAGCAGCTTAGTAGGCGGGACTTTACTTAATGAGCAGTTCTTC.

In its sample, this clone was seen a few times. The chain employs TRBV11-2 and TRBJ2-7, with 7 nucleotides matching TRBD1. This CDR3 has 12 residues. Germline-derived CDR1 and CDR2 are SGHAT and FQNNGV. Trimming at V came to 5 bases and at J to 6 bases, leaving 4 bases not matched to a gene. CDR3 sequence: CASSPQGSEQYF. In DNA form, the CDR3 reads TGTGCCAGCAGCCCACAGGGGAGCGAGCAGTACTTC.

This sequence joins TRBV19 and TRBJ1-1; 7 bases fit TRBD1. Losses at the gene ends were 4 bases for V and 1 base for J; bases not matched to a gene: 0. The CDR3 covers 13 residues. Looked up from germline, CDR1 is LNHDA and CDR2 is SQIVND (reference sequence). CDR3 DNA sequence: TGTGCCAGTAGTAGGACAGGGAACACTGAAGCTTTCTTT. It is translated as CASSRTGNTEAFF.

This chain joins TRBV5-1 and TRBJ2-5, with D maybe TRBD1 (5 bases). CDR3 length: 16 residues. Trimming cost V 0 bases and J 5 bases, with 17 bases left between them. Germline CDR1 is SGHRS and CDR2 is YFSETQ. The CDR3 loop is CASSLEGAGIGETQYF. The CDR3 DNA is TGCGCCAGCAGCTTGGAAGGCGCAGGGATTGGGGAGACCCAGTACTTC.

This sequence joins TRBV11-2 and TRBJ2-2; 8 nucleotides agree with TRBD1. Germline V CDR1 and CDR2: SGHAT, FQNNGV. The CDR3 is 16 amino acids. The ends lost 5 bases at V and 0 bases at J; junction bases unmatched: 5. CDR3 nucleotide sequence: TGTGCCAGCAGCCAAATGGGACAGGCGAACACCGGGGAGCTGTTTTTT. Translating gives CASSQMGQANTGELFF. The full variable domain, its missing parts supplied by reference TRBV11-2 and TRBJ2-2, is EAGVAQSPRYKIIEKRQSVAFWCNPISGHATLYWYQQILGQGPKLLIQFQNNGVVDDSQLPKDRFSAERLKGVDSTLKIQPAKLEDSAVYLCASSQMGQANTGELFFGEGSRLTVL.

The CDR3: CASSSGTASNQPQHF. CDR3 sequence (DNA): TGCGCCAGCAGCTCCGGGACAGCTAGCAATCAGCCCCAGCATTTT. The chain is built from TRBV5-1 and TRBJ1-5; 7 nucleotides line up with TRBD1. The CDR3 runs to 15 residues. The germline gives CDR1 SGHRS, CDR2 YFSETQ. With 3 bases clipped from V and 0 bases from J, the junction kept 3 bases outside the gene matches.

V gene TRBV9 combines with J gene TRBJ1-2; TRBD1 agrees at 7 bases. The germline gives CDR1 SGDLS, CDR2 YYNGEE. The CDR3 totals 16 residues. Trimming cost V 5 bases and J 0 bases; bases outside gene matches: 10. CDR3 coding DNA: TGTGCCAGCAGAGGAGTTAACAGGGGAGCTAACTATGGCTACACCTTC. This codes for CASRGVNRGANYGYTF.

The chain couples TRBV6-5 to TRBJ2-3; D gene uncertain. CDR1 is MNHEY and CDR2 is SVGAGI in the germline V gene. This CDR3 has 16 residues. V was pared by 0 bases and J by 3 bases, with 13 bases between. CDR3 sequence reads: CASSYSEAYSTDTQYF. In nucleotides, the CDR3 is TGTGCCAGCAGTTACTCCGAGGCCTACTCTACAGATACGCAGTATTTT.

In its sample, this clone was seen once. The chain couples TRBV7-9 to TRBJ1-2; tentative D call: TRBD1 (5 bases). V was clipped by 5 bases and J by 8 bases, with 12 bases between them. Germline V CDR1 and CDR2: SEHNR, FQNEAQ (reference sequence). The CDR3 runs 12 residues. The CDR3 DNA is TGTGCCAGCAGCCCCTCGGCAGGGGGCTACACCTTC. It yields the protein CASSPSAGGYTF.

This clone has only one observation. This chain links TRBV5-1 with TRBJ2-3; 14 positions match TRBD2. The CDR3 length is 18 residues. Looked up from germline, CDR1 is SGHRS and CDR2 is YFSETQ. V shed 0 bases, J shed 2 bases, and the junction held 5 bases outside the gene matches. CDR3 DNA sequence: TGCGCCAGCAGCTTGGCCCGGACTAGCGGGGGGATCACAGATACGCAGTATTTT. It is translated as CASSLARTSGGITDTQYF.